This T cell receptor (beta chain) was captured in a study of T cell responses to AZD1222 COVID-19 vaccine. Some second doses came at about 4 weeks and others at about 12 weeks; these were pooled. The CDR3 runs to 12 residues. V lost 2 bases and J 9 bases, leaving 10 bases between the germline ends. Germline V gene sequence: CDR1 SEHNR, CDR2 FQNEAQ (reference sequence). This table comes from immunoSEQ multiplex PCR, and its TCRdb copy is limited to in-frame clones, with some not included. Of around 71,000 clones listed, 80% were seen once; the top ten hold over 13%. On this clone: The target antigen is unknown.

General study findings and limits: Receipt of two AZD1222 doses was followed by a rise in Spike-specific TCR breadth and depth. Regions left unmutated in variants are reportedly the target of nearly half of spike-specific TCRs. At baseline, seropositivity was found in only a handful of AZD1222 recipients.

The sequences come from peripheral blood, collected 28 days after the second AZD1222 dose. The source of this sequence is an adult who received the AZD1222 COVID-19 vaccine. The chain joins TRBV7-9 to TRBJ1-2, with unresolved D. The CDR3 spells CASSLFGFSYTF. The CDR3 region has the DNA TGTGCCAGCAGCTTATTTGGGTTTAGCTACACCTTC.